What follows are 11 T cell receptor beta chains derived from one specimen sequenced in a study of prognosis after radiotherapy for stage I lung cancer. Two-round multiplex PCR on genomic DNA was the method by which TCR beta CDR3 was amplified. First-round PCR amplification was performed with primers specific to each TRBV and TRBJ gene. TCRdb itself ran the multiplex PCR reads through MiXCR, one entry per CDR3 protein. The table includes about 32,000 distinct CDR3 sequences, about 40% detected once. The starting material was PBMCs, obtained before or after stereotactic body radiation therapy (not recorded which). These receptors came from a donor over 45 with non-small cell lung cancer.

This chain uses TRBV28 with TRBJ1-3; the D gene is possibly TRBD1 (5 bases). The V end was cut by 5 bases, the J end by 4 bases, with 12 bases between. Germline values: CDR1 MDHEN, CDR2 SYDVKM. The CDR3 is 14 residues long. The CDR3 DNA is TGTGCCAGCAGTCCACAGGTTACCGGAAACACCATATATTTT. This codes for CASSPQVTGNTIYF.

As to this clonotype: With a much larger clone just one base away, this may be a read error. The chain links TRBV4-2 to TRBJ2-7; TRBD1 or TRBD2 may be the D gene (5 bases each). The V end was cut by 1 base, the J end by 7 bases, with 17 bases between. Per the germline V gene, CDR1 is LGHNA and CDR2 is YNFKEQ. The CDR3 consists of 15 residues. CDR3 sequence: CASSQVGTLNNEQYF. For the CDR3, the DNA is TGTGCCAGCAGCCAAGTAGGGACCCTAAACAATGAGCAGTACTTC.

This clonotype was counted ten times or more. The chain links TRBV6-1 to TRBJ2-5, with TRBD2 matching 7 bases. This CDR3 has 15 amino acids. V gave up 11 bases and J gave up 0 bases; unmatched junction bases: 12. Germline values: CDR1 MNHNS, CDR2 SASEGT. As DNA, the CDR3 is TGTGCCTCACACCCGGCTAGCGGAGACCAAGAGACCCAGTACTTC. Amino acids: CASHPASGDQETQYF.

This clonotype was picked up one time. The rearrangement joins TRBV12-3 or TRBV12-4 to TRBJ2-1; 9 bases are shared with TRBD2. V lost 8 bases and J lost 7; bases outside the gene matches: 9. The CDR3 contains 14 residues. The DNA for the CDR3 is TGTGCCAGCTGTTCTAGCGGGGTCCAAAATGAGCAGTTCTTC. Translating gives CASCSSGVQNEQFF.

In its sample, this clonotype was seen a few times. This sequence joins TRBV11-2 and TRBJ1-5; the D is unclear. The V and J ends lost 5 bases and 0 bases respectively, with 11 bases between them. Germline V gene sequence: CDR1 SGHAT, CDR2 FQNNGV. This CDR3 is built from 15 residues. CDR3 sequence: CASSLLASSNQPQHF. For the CDR3, the DNA is TGTGCCAGCAGCCTCTTGGCAAGTAGCAATCAGCCCCAGCATTTT.

A remark on this clonotype: The likely explanation is a read error, given a far larger clone one base away. The chain employs TRBV6-2 or TRBV6-3 and TRBJ1-1; D unclear. The CDR3 consists of 13 residues. The germline CDR1 and CDR2 sequences are MNHEY and SVGEGT. The V gene lost 9 bases and the J gene lost 1 base, with 12 bases spanning the gap. DNA of the CDR3: TGTGCCAGAAGCCTCCTGAAGAACACTGAAGCTTTCTTT. Amino acid sequence: CARSLLKNTEAFF.

This clonotype was seen at least ten times. The chain joins TRBV5-5 to TRBJ2-3; possibly TRBD1 for D (6 bases). CDR3 length: 15 amino acids. The ends were cut back, 0 bases at V and 6 bases at J, with 14 bases in the middle. CDR1 is SGHKS, CDR2 YYEKEE, per germline (reference sequence). The CDR3 reads CASSLGDTSWDTQYF. CDR3 nucleotides: TGTGCCAGCAGCTTGGGGGACACCTCATGGGATACGCAGTATTTT.

The chain couples TRBV5-1 to TRBJ2-3, with D possibly called TRBD1 or TRBD2 (5 bases each). The CDR3 runs to 16 residues. Germline CDR1 reads SGHRS; CDR2 reads YFSETQ. V was cut by 0 bases and J by 3 bases, with 14 bases left in between. CDR3 nucleotides: TGCGCCAGCAGCTTGGGGGTGACATGGGGGACAGATACGCAGTATTTT. Its protein product is CASSLGVTWGTDTQYF.

As concerns this clonotype: This likely stems from a read error, as it lies one base from a far larger clone. The chain is built from TRBV6-2 or TRBV6-3 and TRBJ2-7; D remains ambiguous. Germline values: CDR1 MNHEY, CDR2 SVGEGT. The V end was cut by 5 bases, the J end by 6 bases, with 14 bases between. This CDR3 spans 13 amino acids. The CDR3 region is CASSAGRSLEQYF. Here the CDR3 DNA reads TGTGCCAGCAGTGCTGGACGGTCCCTCGAGCAGTACTTC.

This clonotype was detected ten times or more. The rearrangement links TRBV6-1 to TRBJ1-4; 7 nucleotides line up with TRBD1. Germline V gives CDR1 MNHNS, CDR2 SASEGT. The CDR3 sequence is 20 residues long. V shed 6 bases, J shed 0 bases, and the junction held 19 bases outside the gene matches. CDR3 bases: TGTGCCAGCAGCCTTTCTCCGTTATCCGGGACAGAAGCAACTAATGAAAAACTGTTTTTT. Residues: CASSLSPLSGTEATNEKLFF.

This clonotype came up many times. The rearrangement links TRBV25-1 to TRBJ1-1; D remains unclear. The CDR3 consists of 14 residues. Looked up from germline, CDR1 is MGHDK and CDR2 is SYGVNS. Trimming stripped 3 bases from V and 1 base from J, with 9 bases between. The CDR3 sequence: CASSDNRENTEAFF. The CDR3 DNA reads TGTGCCAGCAGTGACAACAGAGAGAACACTGAAGCTTTCTTT.